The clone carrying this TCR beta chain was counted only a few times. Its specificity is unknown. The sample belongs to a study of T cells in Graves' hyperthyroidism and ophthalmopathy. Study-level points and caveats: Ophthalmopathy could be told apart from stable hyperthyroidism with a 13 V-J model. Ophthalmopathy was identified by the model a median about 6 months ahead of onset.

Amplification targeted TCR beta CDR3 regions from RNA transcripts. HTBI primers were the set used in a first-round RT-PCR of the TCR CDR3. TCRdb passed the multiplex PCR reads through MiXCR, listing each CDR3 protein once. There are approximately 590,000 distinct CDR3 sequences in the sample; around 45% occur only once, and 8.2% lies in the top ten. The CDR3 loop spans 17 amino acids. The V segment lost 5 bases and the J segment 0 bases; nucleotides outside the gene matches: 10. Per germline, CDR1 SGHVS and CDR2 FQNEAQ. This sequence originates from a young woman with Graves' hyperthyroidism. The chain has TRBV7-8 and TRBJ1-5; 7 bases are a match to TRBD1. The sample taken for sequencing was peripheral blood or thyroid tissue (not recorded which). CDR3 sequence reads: CASSLTTGPYSNQPQHF. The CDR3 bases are TGTGCCAGCAGCCTGACGACAGGGCCATATAGCAATCAGCCCCAGCATTTT.